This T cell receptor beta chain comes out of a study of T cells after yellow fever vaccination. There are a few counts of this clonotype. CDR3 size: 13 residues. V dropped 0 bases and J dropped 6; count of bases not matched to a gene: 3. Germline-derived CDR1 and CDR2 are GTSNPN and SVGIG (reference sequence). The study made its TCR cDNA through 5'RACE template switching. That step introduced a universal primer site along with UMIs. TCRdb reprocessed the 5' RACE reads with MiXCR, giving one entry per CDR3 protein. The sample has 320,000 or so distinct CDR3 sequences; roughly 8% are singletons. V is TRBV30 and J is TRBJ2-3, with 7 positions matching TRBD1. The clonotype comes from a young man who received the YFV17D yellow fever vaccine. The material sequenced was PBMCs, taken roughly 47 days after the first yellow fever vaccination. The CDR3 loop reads CAWSVGQEDTQYF. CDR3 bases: TGTGCCTGGAGTGTAGGACAGGAGGATACGCAGTATTTT. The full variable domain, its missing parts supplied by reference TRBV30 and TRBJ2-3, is SQTIHQWPATLVQPVGSPLSLECTVEGTSNPNLYWYRQAAGRGLQLLFYSVGIGQISSEVPQNLSASRPQDRQFILSSKKLLLSDSGFYLCAWSVGQEDTQYFGPGTRLTVL.